Each of the 6 T cell receptor beta chains below was sequenced from the same sample in a study of vaccination effects on CD4 cells after COVID-19. Repertoires were generated with immunoSEQ multiplex PCR, while TCRdb's copy carries only in-frame clones and drops some. The data contain tens of thousands of clones, around 80% of them singletons. Their antigens remain unidentified. Isolating CD4+ T cells followed 9 to 11 days of culture. This person's SARS-CoV-2 infection, confirmed by PCR, occurred between March and December 2020. Participants each got two BNT162b2 or mRNA-1273 vaccine doses. The sequencing used CD4+ T cells from PBMCs cultured without peptide, collected after COVID-19 vaccination. These receptors all come from a human donor who had a prior SARS-CoV-2 infection.

Only one count was recorded for this clone. The chain is built from TRBV11-2 and TRBJ2-1; 11 bases line up with TRBD2. This CDR3 contains 16 residues. The ends lost 6 bases at V and 7 bases at J; junction bases unmatched: 11. Germline CDR1 SGHAT, CDR2 FQNNGV. In nucleotides, the CDR3 is TGTGCCAGCAGTATCCTAGCGGGAGGAACCGGGAATGAGCAGTTCTTC. Its translation is CASSILAGGTGNEQFF.

The chain couples TRBV13 to TRBJ1-1; D is undetermined. Looked up from germline, CDR1 is PRHDT and CDR2 is FYEKMQ (reference sequence). The V end lost 5 bases, the J end lost 1 base, and 11 bases lay between the germline ends. This CDR3 comprises 14 residues. CDR3 DNA sequence: TGTGCCAGCAGCCCACCGCCGGGGAACACTGAAGCTTTCTTT. Protein sequence: CASSPPPGNTEAFF.

In its sample, this clone was seen a few times. This chain uses TRBV6-5 with TRBJ1-2, with 7 bases matching TRBD1. V lost 0 bases, J lost 6 bases, and 4 bases stayed unmatched. The CDR3 is 14 amino acids. CDR1 and CDR2 (germline): MNHEY, SVGAGI. This chain's CDR3 is CASSYSDRANGYTF. The CDR3 region has the DNA TGTGCCAGCAGTTACTCAGACAGGGCCAATGGCTACACCTTC.

This clone was seen more than once but under ten times. The genes are TRBV10-2 and TRBJ1-2, with D possibly matching TRBD1 (6 bases). The germline V gene encodes CDR1 WSHSY and CDR2 SAAADI. The ends were cut back, 4 bases at V and 8 bases at J, with 11 bases in the middle. This CDR3 comprises 12 residues. CDR3 loop: CASSAGGVGYTF. The CDR3 bases are TGCGCCAGCAGTGCCGGGGGCGTCGGCTACACCTTC.

The chain employs TRBV18 and TRBJ2-3; D perhaps matches TRBD1 (6 bases). Germline CDR1 and CDR2: KGHSH and LQKENI. The CDR3 has 14 amino acids. Between the trimmed V and J ends, which lost 4 bases and 6 bases, there was a span of 14 bases. The CDR3 spells CASSRPITGDTQYF. CDR3 sequence (DNA): TGTGCCAGCTCACGCCCAATAACAGGGGATACGCAGTATTTT.

This clone was picked up a small number of times. V is TRBV4-1 and J is TRBJ2-1, with a weak D call TRBD2 (5 bases). The CDR3 runs 16 residues. Germline V CDR1 and CDR2: MGHRA, YSYEKL. Trimming left V 2 bases short and J 3 bases short, with 14 bases between. The CDR3 sequence is CASSQRPRAGYNEQFF. DNA for the CDR3: TGCGCCAGCAGCCAACGACCTAGGGCGGGCTACAATGAGCAGTTCTTC.